This TCR beta chain emerged from a study of CD8+ T cells in alopecia areata. Following extraction, RNA underwent reverse transcription to cDNA, which served as the sequencing template. Sequencing used immunoSEQ multiplex PCR; TCRdb keeps in-frame clones, though not all of them. Of some 82,000 clones listed, roughly 51% are singletons. Germline values: CDR1 KGHSH, CDR2 LQKENI. Trimming removed 3 bases from V and 0 bases from J, with 3 bases in between. The CDR3 contains 12 residues. Punch biopsies of lesional scalp, plus peripheral blood, were taken from alopecia areata patients. Sorting separated CD4+ and CD8+ T cells out of PBMCs.

The chain joins TRBV18 to TRBJ2-7, with D hard to call. The sequence derives from a human donor with alopecia areata. Sequenced: NKG2D-high CD8+ T cells sorted from blood. CDR3 loop: CASSPSSYEQYF. The CDR3 DNA sequence: TGTGCCAGCTCACCCTCCTCCTACGAGCAGTACTTC.